The rows below give T cell receptor beta chains drawn from one sample of a study of cytomegalovirus exposure and HLA in healthy donors. Clones were sequenced by immunoSEQ multiplex PCR, and TCRdb holds only the in-frame ones, with some missing. The sample yields 150,000 to 200,000 clones, about 13% seen once. Sequencing input: PBMCs. The receptor set was obtained from a man aged 50 or older in good health and CMV-seropositive. Both conserved end residues are part of each CDR3. A D gene is named only where the DNA matches it firmly. Size tells how often a clone was seen (once, few, many) or the class of an expanded clone, and some rows leave it out.

D gene: TRBD1
J gene: TRBJ1-5
clone size: few
V gene: TRBV5-4
CDR3 protein: CASSSGGWSNQPQHF
CDR3 DNA: TGTGCCAGCAGTTCAGGGGGCTGGAGCAATCAGCCCCAGCATTTT

D gene: .
J gene: TRBJ2-3
clone size: few
V gene: TRBV19
CDR3 protein: CASEGLGTDTQYF
CDR3 DNA: TGTGCCAGTGAGGGTCTGGGCACAGATACGCAGTATTTT

D gene: .
J gene: TRBJ1-2
clone size: .
V gene: TRBV6-1
CDR3 protein: CASVRVNYGYTF
CDR3 DNA: TGTGCCAGCGTCAGGGTGAACTATGGCTACACCTTC

D gene: .
J gene: TRBJ1-1
clone size: .
V gene: TRBV18
CDR3 protein: CASSPRDSLRNTEAFF
CDR3 DNA: TGTGCCAGCTCACCCCGAGATTCCCTTAGGAACACTGAAGCTTTCTTT

D gene: .
J gene: TRBJ1-1
clone size: .
V gene: TRBV6-5
CDR3 protein: CASSYRDSNTEAFF
CDR3 DNA: TGTGCCAGCAGTTACAGGGACTCGAACACTGAAGCTTTCTTT

D gene: TRBD2
J gene: TRBJ2-3
clone size: few
V gene: TRBV11-2
CDR3 protein: CASSEFWIAGKTDTQYF
CDR3 DNA: TGTGCCAGCAGCGAATTTTGGATAGCGGGGAAAACAGATACGCAGTATTTT

D gene: .
J gene: TRBJ2-3
clone size: few
V gene: TRBV11-1
CDR3 protein: CASSLGRGSKADTQYF
CDR3 DNA: TGTGCCAGCAGCTTAGGGAGAGGGAGTAAAGCAGATACGCAGTATTTT

D gene: .
J gene: TRBJ1-1
clone size: few
V gene: TRBV6-6
CDR3 protein: CASSYLGTEAFF
CDR3 DNA: TGTGCCAGCAGTTATCTCGGTACTGAAGCTTTCTTT

D gene: .
J gene: TRBJ1-3
clone size: few
V gene: TRBV2
CDR3 protein: CASVERRGPTNTIYF
CDR3 DNA: TGTGCCAGCGTCGAAAGGCGCGGTCCCACAAACACCATATATTTT

D gene: .
J gene: TRBJ1-6
clone size: .
V gene: TRBV4-3
CDR3 protein: CASSQDRGGGNSPLHF
CDR3 DNA: TGCGCCAGCAGCCAAGATCGAGGGGGGGGCAATTCACCCCTCCACTTT

D gene: .
J gene: TRBJ1-4
clone size: .
V gene: TRBV14
CDR3 protein: CASSHRGSNEKLFF
CDR3 DNA: TGTGCCAGCAGCCATCGGGGGTCTAATGAAAAACTGTTTTTT

D gene: .
J gene: TRBJ1-2
clone size: few
V gene: TRBV11-3
CDR3 protein: CASSSFEGSGYTF
CDR3 DNA: TGTGCCAGCAGCTCGTTCGAGGGAAGCGGCTACACCTTC

D gene: .
J gene: TRBJ2-3
clone size: few
V gene: TRBV4-3
CDR3 protein: CASSQDRLGVDTQYF
CDR3 DNA: TGCGCCAGCAGCCAAGATCGACTAGGGGTAGATACGCAGTATTTT

D gene: .
J gene: TRBJ1-5
clone size: few
V gene: TRBV21-1
CDR3 protein: CATPRALDSNQPQHF
CDR3 DNA: TGTGCCACTCCAAGAGCCCTCGATAGCAATCAGCCCCAGCATTTT

D gene: TRBD1
J gene: TRBJ2-5
clone size: .
V gene: TRBV28
CDR3 protein: CASSLTGTYQETQYF
CDR3 DNA: TGTGCCAGCAGTCTGACAGGGACCTACCAAGAGACCCAGTACTTC

D gene: TRBD1
J gene: TRBJ2-3
clone size: few
V gene: TRBV27
CDR3 protein: CASSGRTGETDTQYF
CDR3 DNA: TGTGCCAGCAGTGGACGGACAGGGGAGACAGATACGCAGTATTTT

D gene: TRBD1
J gene: TRBJ2-1
clone size: .
V gene: TRBV7-8
CDR3 protein: CASSLVRGTGVAIRVHNEQFF
CDR3 DNA: TGTGCCAGCAGCTTAGTTAGAGGGACAGGGGTGGCGATCCGGGTCCACAATGAGCAGTTCTTC

D gene: TRBD1
J gene: TRBJ1-2
clone size: .
V gene: TRBV2
CDR3 protein: CASSTGGSNYGYTF
CDR3 DNA: TGTGCCAGCAGTACAGGGGGCTCGAACTATGGCTACACCTTC

D gene: TRBD1
J gene: TRBJ2-7
clone size: few
V gene: TRBV4-3
CDR3 protein: CASSTGTGSLEQYF
CDR3 DNA: TGCGCCAGCTCAACCGGGACAGGATCCTTAGAGCAGTACTTC

D gene: TRBD2
J gene: TRBJ2-1
clone size: few
V gene: TRBV2
CDR3 protein: CASSGRGYEQFF
CDR3 DNA: TGTGCCAGCAGTGGGCGGGGGTATGAGCAGTTCTTC

D gene: TRBD2
J gene: TRBJ2-3
clone size: few
V gene: TRBV5-1
CDR3 protein: CASSPGLAGTDTQYF
CDR3 DNA: TGCGCCAGCAGCCCGGGACTAGCGGGCACAGATACGCAGTATTTT

D gene: .
J gene: TRBJ2-2
clone size: few
V gene: TRBV15
CDR3 protein: CATSRSGTGELFF
CDR3 DNA: TGTGCCACCAGCCGGTCAGGCACCGGGGAGCTGTTTTTT

D gene: TRBD1
J gene: TRBJ2-1
clone size: few
V gene: TRBV5-1
CDR3 protein: CASSGQTGVNEQFF
CDR3 DNA: TGCGCCAGCAGCGGACAGACAGGGGTAAATGAGCAGTTCTTC

D gene: TRBD1
J gene: TRBJ1-1
clone size: .
V gene: TRBV4-3
CDR3 protein: CASSQGQRNTEAFF
CDR3 DNA: TGCGCCAGCAGCCAGGGACAGCGGAACACTGAAGCTTTCTTT

D gene: TRBD2
J gene: TRBJ2-2
clone size: few
V gene: TRBV18
CDR3 protein: CASSPPGLAGGSGELFF
CDR3 DNA: TGTGCCAGCTCACCTCCGGGACTAGCGGGGGGATCCGGGGAGCTGTTTTTT

D gene: TRBD1
J gene: TRBJ2-7
clone size: few
V gene: TRBV29-1
CDR3 protein: CSARTGYEQYF
CDR3 DNA: TGCAGCGCTAGGACAGGCTACGAGCAGTACTTC

D gene: .
J gene: TRBJ2-5
clone size: .
V gene: TRBV7-2
CDR3 protein: CASSQGGTSMAQYF
CDR3 DNA: TGTGCCAGCAGCCAGGGGGGGACTAGTATGGCCCAGTACTTC

D gene: TRBD2
J gene: TRBJ2-7
clone size: few
V gene: TRBV29-1
CDR3 protein: CSVSSGTSGGTYEQYF
CDR3 DNA: TGCAGCGTTTCCTCCGGGACTAGCGGGGGCACCTACGAGCAGTACTTC

D gene: TRBD2
J gene: TRBJ2-7
clone size: .
V gene: TRBV7-2
CDR3 protein: CASSLVGLVASYEQYF
CDR3 DNA: TGTGCCAGCAGCTTAGTGGGACTAGTAGCCTCCTACGAGCAGTACTTC

D gene: TRBD2
J gene: TRBJ2-3
clone size: few
V gene: TRBV9
CDR3 protein: CASSVGRAGDFTDTQYF
CDR3 DNA: TGTGCCAGCAGCGTAGGAAGAGCGGGGGATTTCACAGATACGCAGTATTTT

D gene: .
J gene: TRBJ1-1
clone size: few
V gene: TRBV9
CDR3 protein: CASSVRGGFGTEAFF
CDR3 DNA: TGTGCCAGCAGCGTCCGGGGAGGGTTCGGGACTGAAGCTTTCTTT

D gene: TRBD1
J gene: TRBJ2-7
clone size: .
V gene: TRBV7-2
CDR3 protein: CASSWTGSSYEQYF
CDR3 DNA: TGTGCCAGCAGCTGGACAGGGAGCTCCTACGAGCAGTACTTC

D gene: .
J gene: TRBJ2-1
clone size: few
V gene: TRBV9
CDR3 protein: CASSVELRARGNEQFF
CDR3 DNA: TGTGCCAGCAGCGTAGAACTCCGGGCCCGGGGTAATGAGCAGTTCTTC

D gene: .
J gene: TRBJ1-3
clone size: few
V gene: TRBV18
CDR3 protein: CASSPGVGGSLPTIYF
CDR3 DNA: TGTGCCAGCTCACCAGGAGTAGGGGGAAGCCTGCCCACCATATATTTT

D gene: .
J gene: TRBJ1-1
clone size: few
V gene: TRBV5-1
CDR3 protein: CASSFTQGPVNTEAFF
CDR3 DNA: TGCGCCAGCAGCTTTACCCAGGGTCCAGTAAACACTGAAGCTTTCTTT

D gene: .
J gene: TRBJ1-2
clone size: .
V gene: TRBV5-1
CDR3 protein: CASSSDVLVYGYTF
CDR3 DNA: TGCGCCAGCAGCTCAGACGTCCTAGTCTATGGCTACACCTTC

D gene: TRBD1
J gene: TRBJ2-5
clone size: .
V gene: TRBV2
CDR3 protein: CASSEDRGRETQYF
CDR3 DNA: TGTGCCAGCAGTGAAGACAGGGGAAGGGAGACCCAGTACTTC

D gene: .
J gene: TRBJ2-5
clone size: .
V gene: TRBV11-3
CDR3 protein: CASSLGQVAETQYF
CDR3 DNA: TGTGCCAGCAGCTTAGGGCAGGTTGCAGAGACCCAGTACTTC

D gene: .
J gene: TRBJ2-3
clone size: .
V gene: TRBV5-1
CDR3 protein: CASSFQSSTDTQYF
CDR3 DNA: TGCGCCAGCAGCTTTCAGTCTAGCACAGATACGCAGTATTTT

D gene: TRBD2
J gene: TRBJ2-1
clone size: few
V gene: TRBV4-3
CDR3 protein: CASSQDRGGLSEQFF
CDR3 DNA: TGCGCCAGCAGCCAAGACCGCGGGGGTCTAAGTGAGCAGTTCTTC

D gene: TRBD1
J gene: TRBJ1-6
clone size: .
V gene: TRBV25-1
CDR3 protein: CASSDWTGTVLNSPLHF
CDR3 DNA: TGTGCCAGCAGTGACTGGACCGGGACAGTTCTAAATTCACCCCTCCACTTT

D gene: .
J gene: TRBJ1-4
clone size: few
V gene: TRBV7-2
CDR3 protein: CASSLSTGDEKLFF
CDR3 DNA: TGTGCCAGCAGCTTATCGACGGGGGATGAAAAACTGTTTTTT

D gene: .
J gene: TRBJ2-2
clone size: .
V gene: TRBV6-5
CDR3 protein: CASSYGAVGELFF
CDR3 DNA: TGTGCCAGCAGTTACGGGGCCGTCGGGGAGCTGTTTTTT

D gene: .
J gene: TRBJ1-6
clone size: .
V gene: TRBV30
CDR3 protein: CAWSVWARSNSPLHF
CDR3 DNA: TGTGCCTGGAGTGTATGGGCCAGAAGTAATTCACCCCTCCACTTT

D gene: .
J gene: TRBJ2-5
clone size: few
V gene: TRBV7-9
CDR3 protein: CASSLGGLGETQYF
CDR3 DNA: TGTGCCAGCAGCTTAGGGGGGCTCGGAGAGACCCAGTACTTC

D gene: TRBD2
J gene: TRBJ2-3
clone size: few
V gene: TRBV6-1
CDR3 protein: CASSDGGGRDTQYF
CDR3 DNA: TGTGCCAGCAGTGACGGGGGGGGAAGAGATACGCAGTATTTT

D gene: TRBD2
J gene: TRBJ2-2
clone size: few
V gene: TRBV4-1
CDR3 protein: CASSLGTSGGYTGELFF
CDR3 DNA: TGCGCCAGCAGCCTCGGGACTAGCGGGGGGTACACCGGGGAGCTGTTTTTT

D gene: .
J gene: TRBJ2-3
clone size: few
V gene: TRBV30
CDR3 protein: CAWSTLSRPGTDTQYF
CDR3 DNA: TGTGCCTGGAGTACCCTTTCGCGGCCCGGCACAGATACGCAGTATTTT

D gene: .
J gene: TRBJ2-2
clone size: few
V gene: TRBV15
CDR3 protein: CATSREKLVMNTGELFF
CDR3 DNA: TGTGCCACCAGCAGGGAAAAACTAGTCATGAACACCGGGGAGCTGTTTTTT

D gene: TRBD2
J gene: TRBJ2-5
clone size: few
V gene: TRBV27
CDR3 protein: CASSTGGRKEETQYF
CDR3 DNA: TGTGCCAGCAGTACCGGCGGGAGAAAAGAAGAGACCCAGTACTTC

D gene: .
J gene: TRBJ2-7
clone size: few
V gene: TRBV29-1
CDR3 protein: CSVEVGGGTWEQYF
CDR3 DNA: TGCAGCGTTGAGGTCGGAGGGGGCACGTGGGAGCAGTACTTC